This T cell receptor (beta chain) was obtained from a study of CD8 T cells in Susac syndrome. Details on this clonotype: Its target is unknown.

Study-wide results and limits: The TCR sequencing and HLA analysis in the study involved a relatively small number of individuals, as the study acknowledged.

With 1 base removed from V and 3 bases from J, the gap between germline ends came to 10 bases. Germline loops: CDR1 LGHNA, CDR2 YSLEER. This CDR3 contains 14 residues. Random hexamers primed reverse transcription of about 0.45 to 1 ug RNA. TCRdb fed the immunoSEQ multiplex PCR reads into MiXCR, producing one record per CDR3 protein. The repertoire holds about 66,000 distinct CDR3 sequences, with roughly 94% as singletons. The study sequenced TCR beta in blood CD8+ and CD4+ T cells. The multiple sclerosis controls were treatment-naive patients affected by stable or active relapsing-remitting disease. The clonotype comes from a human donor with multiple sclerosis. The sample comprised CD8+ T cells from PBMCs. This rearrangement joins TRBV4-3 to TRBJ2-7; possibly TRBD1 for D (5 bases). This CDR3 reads CASSQGPRDYEQYF. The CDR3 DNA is TGCGCCAGCAGCCAAGGGCCCAGGGACTACGAGCAGTACTTC.